Detailed here is one T cell receptor beta chain. The data derive from a study of blood T cell dynamics during melanoma immunotherapy. Clones were sequenced by immunoSEQ multiplex PCR, and TCRdb holds only the in-frame ones, with some missing. The data contain about 7,200 clones, around 82% of them singletons. Germline V CDR1 and CDR2: MNHNY, SVGAGI (reference sequence). This CDR3 has 14 amino acids. Trimming cost V 2 bases and J 4 bases; bases outside gene matches: 2. This sample's time point: pre-treatment baseline. This sequence was found in a human donor with melanoma. The sample was blood, taken from a patient treated with checkpoint blockade. The V gene is TRBV6-6, the J gene TRBJ1-2, with 9 positions matching TRBD1. The CDR3 region has the DNA TGTGCCAGCAGTTACGGGACAGGGACCTATGGCTACACCTTC. Encoded protein: CASSYGTGTYGYTF.